What follows is one T cell receptor beta chain and its context. Antigen: not known. These data come from a study of cytomegalovirus exposure and HLA in healthy donors. Findings and limits, study-wide: A few CMV-associated chains proved CMV antigen-specific in vitro. The later analysis indicated that the majority of CMV-associated TCR beta chains appeared HLA-restricted. A few V segments could not be told apart, such as TRBV6-2 and TRBV6-3, and were left out.

The primer mix had 60 Vbeta and 13 Jbeta primers. TCRdb keeps only in-frame clones here, not all; method: immunoSEQ multiplex PCR. This repertoire shows about 100,000 clones, about 77% found once; its top ten account for about 4.3%. The length of the CDR3 is 14 residues. Germline V gene data show CDR1 as GTSNPN and CDR2 as SVGIG (reference sequence). Trimming cost V 0 bases and J 6 bases, with 14 bases left between them. The sequencing input was PBMCs. The source is a woman aged 18-29 years in good health and CMV-seropositive. V gene TRBV30 combines with J gene TRBJ1-1; possibly TRBD1 for D (5 bases). CDR3 sequence: CAWSVGGSVAEAFF. In nucleotides, the CDR3 is TGTGCCTGGAGTGTTGGGGGGTCGGTTGCTGAAGCTTTCTTT.